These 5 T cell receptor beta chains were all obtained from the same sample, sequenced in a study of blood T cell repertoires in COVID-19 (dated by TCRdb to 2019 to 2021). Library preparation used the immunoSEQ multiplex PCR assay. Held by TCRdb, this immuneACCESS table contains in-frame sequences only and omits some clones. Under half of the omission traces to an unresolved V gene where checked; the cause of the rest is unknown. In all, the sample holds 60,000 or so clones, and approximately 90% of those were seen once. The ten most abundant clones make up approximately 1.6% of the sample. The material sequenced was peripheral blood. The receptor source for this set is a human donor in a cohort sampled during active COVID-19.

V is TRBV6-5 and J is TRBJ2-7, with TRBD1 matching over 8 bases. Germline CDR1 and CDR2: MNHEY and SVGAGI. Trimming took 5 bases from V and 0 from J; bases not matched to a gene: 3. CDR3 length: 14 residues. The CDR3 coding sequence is TGTGCCAGCAGTAGACAGGGGATCTCCTACGAGCAGTACTTC. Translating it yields CASSRQGISYEQYF.

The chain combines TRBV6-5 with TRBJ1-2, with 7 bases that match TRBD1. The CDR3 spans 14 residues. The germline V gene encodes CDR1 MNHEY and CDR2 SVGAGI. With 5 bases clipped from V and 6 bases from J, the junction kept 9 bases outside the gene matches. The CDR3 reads CASSQRQGPHGYTF. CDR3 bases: TGTGCCAGCAGTCAACGACAGGGACCCCATGGCTACACCTTC.

The CDR3 is CASSLEVEALYGYTF. CDR3 in DNA: TGTGCCAGCAGCTTAGAAGTGGAGGCTCTCTATGGCTACACCTTC. The chain employs TRBV11-2 and TRBJ1-2; D unclear. There are 15 residues in the CDR3. The V gene lost 0 bases and the J gene lost 4 bases, with 12 bases spanning the gap. Germline-derived CDR1 and CDR2 are SGHAT and FQNNGV.

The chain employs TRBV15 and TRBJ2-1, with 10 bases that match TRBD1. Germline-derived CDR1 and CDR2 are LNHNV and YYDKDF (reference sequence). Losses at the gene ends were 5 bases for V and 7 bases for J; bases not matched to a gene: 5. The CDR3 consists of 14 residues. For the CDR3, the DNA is TGTGCCACCAGCGCACGACAGGGGGCTAATGAGCAGTTCTTC. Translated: CATSARQGANEQFF.

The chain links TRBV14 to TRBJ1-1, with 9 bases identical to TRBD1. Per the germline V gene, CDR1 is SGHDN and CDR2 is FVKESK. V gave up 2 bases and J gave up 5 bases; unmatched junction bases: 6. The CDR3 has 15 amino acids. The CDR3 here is CASSQNRGRGTEAFF. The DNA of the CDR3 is TGTGCCAGCAGCCAAAACAGGGGGCGAGGGACTGAAGCTTTCTTT.